This TCR beta chain was retrieved from a study of CD4+ T cells in melanoma. General study results and limits: CD8+ T cell, macrophage and B cell function reportedly correlated with neoantigen-specific CD4+ T cells. In melanoma, neoantigen-specific CD4+ T cells reportedly differed in differentiation state.

Repertoires were generated with immunoSEQ multiplex PCR, while TCRdb's copy carries only in-frame clones and drops some. The sample lists 110,000 to 150,000 clones; around 90% were seen once. This CDR3 contains 15 residues. Germline loops: CDR1 LNHDA, CDR2 SQIVND (reference sequence). Trimming cost V 3 bases and J 6 bases, with 15 bases left between them. Remarks on this clone: Antigen specificity is unknown.

This receptor was taken from a human donor with melanoma. The V and J genes are TRBV19 and TRBJ2-1; possible D gene TRBD1, 7 bases. CDR3 protein: CASSIPGGQTNEQFF. CDR3 DNA: TGTGCCAGTAGTATCCCAGGGGGGCAGACCAATGAGCAGTTCTTC.